Listed here are 23 T cell receptor beta chains from one sample, sequenced in a study of CD8 T cells in Susac syndrome. The RNA input was roughly 0.45 to 1 ug, and it was reverse transcribed with random hexamers. TCRdb reprocessed the immunoSEQ multiplex PCR reads via MiXCR and lists one record per CDR3 protein. The sample includes about 140,000 distinct CDR3 sequences, over 90% of them seen just once. Sequencing was carried out using CD4+ T cells from PBMCs. The origin of the receptors is a human donor with Susac syndrome.

The V and J genes are TRBV18 and TRBJ2-7; no firm D call. This CDR3 contains 13 residues. The V gene's germline CDR1 is KGHSH and CDR2 LQKENI. Trimming removed 6 bases at V and 1 base at J, with 10 bases between. The CDR3 DNA follows: TGTGCCAGCTCGCTGACCCCATCCTACGAGCAGTACTTC. It is translated as CASSLTPSYEQYF. The complete variable domain, with remaining parts taken from reference TRBV18 and TRBJ2-7, reads NAGVMQNPRHLVRRRGQEARLRCSPMKGHSHVYWYRQLPEEGLKFMVYLQKENIIDESGMPKERFSAEFPKEGPSILRIQQVVRGDSAAYFCASSLTPSYEQYFGPGTRLTVT.

This chain joins TRBV20-1 and TRBJ2-1; D uncertain. The V end lost 6 bases, the J end lost 7 bases, and 10 bases lay between the germline ends. The germline V gene has CDR1 DFQATT and CDR2 SNEGSKA (reference sequence). This CDR3 is built from 11 residues. CDR3 nucleotides: TGCAGTGCCACGGACGAAAATGAGCAGTTCTTC. Amino acid sequence: CSATDENEQFF.

V gene TRBV12-3 or TRBV12-4 combines with J gene TRBJ1-1; tentatively, D is TRBD1 (6 bases). CDR3 length: 13 residues. Trimming removed 4 bases at V and 5 bases at J, with 11 bases between. For the CDR3, the DNA is TGTGCCAGCAGTTCAATAGGGGGGACTGAAGCTTTCTTT. Its translation: CASSSIGGTEAFF.

The chain combines TRBV28 with TRBJ1-2; D is perhaps TRBD1 (5 bases). Germline V gene data show CDR1 as MDHEN and CDR2 as SYDVKM. This CDR3 region has 13 residues. The ends were cut back, 6 bases at V and 8 bases at J, with 16 bases in the middle. Written as DNA, the CDR3 is TGTGCCAGCAGGTCAGGGCTCAGAGACGGCTACACCTTC. As protein: CASRSGLRDGYTF.

CDR3 residues: CALRGAGNYGYTF. In DNA, the CDR3 is TGTGCCCTAAGGGGGGCGGGTAACTATGGCTACACCTTC. This chain connects TRBV6-1 to TRBJ1-2; tentative D call: TRBD1 (6 bases). Between the trimmed V and J ends, which lost 11 bases and 1 base, there was a span of 14 bases. Germline V gene lookup returns CDR1 MNHNS and CDR2 SASEGT. CDR3 length: 13 residues.

The chain carries TRBV12-3 or TRBV12-4 and TRBJ1-2; possibly TRBD1 for D (5 bases). V was cut by 0 bases and J by 6 bases, with 17 bases left in between. The CDR3 is made up of 16 amino acids. Here the CDR3 DNA reads TGTGCCAGCAGTTTAGCGACCGGAGGGGCGATGAATGGCTACACCTTC. Amino acids: CASSLATGGAMNGYTF.

This chain uses TRBV27 with TRBJ2-3; D not resolved. CDR1 and CDR2 (germline): MNHEY, SMNVEV (reference sequence). This CDR3 has 12 residues. V was pared by 4 bases and J by 7 bases, with 9 bases between. CDR3 region: CASSSTAYTQYF. DNA of the CDR3: TGTGCCAGCAGTTCCACCGCATATACGCAGTATTTT.

In regard to this clonotype: An end of the junction differs from the germline gene, which may be a read error. V gene TRBV20-1 combines with J gene TRBJ2-6, with a tentative D call TRBD1 (5 bases). The germline gives CDR1 DFQATT, CDR2 SNEGSKA (reference sequence). The CDR3 covers 15 residues. The DNA for the CDR3 is TGCAGTGCCAGAGGTCAGGGCTCTGGGGCCAACGTCCTGACTTTC. Translation: CSARGQGSGANVLTF.

This clonotype showed up just once. The gene calls are TRBV4-1 and TRBJ1-4; 7 positions match TRBD1. Trimming cost V 2 bases and J 5 bases; bases outside gene matches: 8. Germline values: CDR1 MGHRA, CDR2 YSYEKL. This CDR3 spans 16 amino acids. CDR3 residues: CASSQNRQGLNEKLFF. The CDR3, as DNA: TGCGCCAGCAGCCAAAATAGACAGGGACTCAATGAAAAACTGTTTTTT.

This clonotype has more than one count but fewer than ten. The chain couples TRBV7-2 to TRBJ2-7; TRBD2 matches at 7 bases. CDR3 size: 15 residues. V gave up 9 bases and J gave up 6 bases; unmatched junction bases: 17. Per germline, CDR1 SGHTA and CDR2 FQGNSA. The CDR3 region is CASSNQAGVLGEQYF. In DNA form, the CDR3 reads TGTGCCAGTTCTAACCAGGCGGGAGTCCTGGGCGAGCAGTACTTC.

This clonotype was picked up a small number of times. The V gene is TRBV4-1, the J gene TRBJ2-1, with 8 bases matching TRBD2. Trimming cost V 1 base and J 5 bases; bases outside gene matches: 10. Germline V CDR1 and CDR2: MGHRA, YSYEKL. This CDR3 has 17 residues. The CDR3 protein is CASSQVPTRGGNNEQFF. In DNA, the CDR3 is TGCGCCAGCAGCCAAGTGCCAACCCGGGGGGGGAACAATGAGCAGTTCTTC.

This chain's CDR3 is CAWSGTGNQPQHF. As DNA, the CDR3 is TGTGCCTGGAGTGGGACAGGTAATCAGCCCCAGCATTTT. J is TRBJ1-5 and V is TRBV30; 7 nucleotides agree with TRBD1. Unmatched junction bases numbered 1, after V lost 1 base and J lost 4 bases. The CDR3 loop spans 13 amino acids. CDR1 GTSNPN and CDR2 SVGIG come from the germline V gene (reference sequence).

The rearrangement joins TRBV20-1 to TRBJ2-7, with D hard to call. CDR1 and CDR2 from the germline V gene are DFQATT and SNEGSKA (reference sequence). CDR3 length equals 12 residues. V was trimmed by 5 bases and J by 11 bases, leaving 19 bases between them. Here the CDR3 DNA reads TGCAGTGCTCCCGGACCCGGTTTGTTGGAGTACTTC. Translated, it gives CSAPGPGLLEYF.

The V gene is TRBV30, the J gene TRBJ1-2; D unresolved. Trimming took 3 bases from V and 5 from J, leaving 13 bases between them. Germline V gene data show CDR1 as GTSNPN and CDR2 as SVGIG (reference sequence). The CDR3 is 13 amino acids. The CDR3 here is CAWSDPIGYGYTF. The CDR3 nucleotides read TGTGCCTGGAGCGACCCAATCGGGTATGGCTACACCTTC. Full variable domain (missing parts from reference TRBV30 and TRBJ1-2): SQTIHQWPATLVQPVGSPLSLECTVEGTSNPNLYWYRQAAGRGLQLLFYSVGIGQISSEVPQNLSASRPQDRQFILSSKKLLLSDSGFYLCAWSDPIGYGYTFGSGTRLTVV.

The rearrangement links TRBV7-3 to TRBJ2-7; D may be TRBD2 (6 bases). The CDR3 loop spans 14 amino acids. V dropped 4 bases and J dropped 6 bases, with 16 bases sitting between them. CDR1 and CDR2 from the germline V gene are SGHTA and FQGTGA. CDR3 protein: CASSSTRTSSEQYF. The CDR3 DNA reads TGTGCCAGCAGCTCGACGCGAACTAGCTCCGAGCAGTACTTC.

The J gene is TRBJ2-1, the V gene TRBV30, with 11 bases matching TRBD1. The germline V gene has CDR1 GTSNPN and CDR2 SVGIG (reference sequence). The J segment lost 13 bases and the V segment lost 2 bases, leaving 7 bases of the junction unmatched. The CDR3 is 13 amino acids. The DNA of the CDR3 is TGTGCCTGGAGTCCGGACAGGGGGCAAGCTCAGTTCTTC. Translation: CAWSPDRGQAQFF.

This chain connects TRBV19 to TRBJ2-3, with D uncertain. V dropped 4 bases and J dropped 6 bases, with 11 bases sitting between them. This CDR3 region has 13 residues. Germline V CDR1 and CDR2: LNHDA, SQIVND (reference sequence). The CDR3, as DNA: TGTGCCAGTAGTACGGATACATTGGATACGCAGTATTTT. This codes for CASSTDTLDTQYF.

This chain's CDR3 is CASSPGGTGTEKLFF. In DNA form, the CDR3 reads TGTGCCAGCAGCCCCGGCGGCACAGGGACTGAAAAACTGTTTTTT. The chain joins TRBV9 to TRBJ1-4; tentative D call: TRBD1 (6 bases). From germline, CDR1 is SGDLS and CDR2 YYNGEE. The CDR3 is made up of 15 amino acids. V lost 4 bases, J lost 7 bases, and 17 bases lay in between.

The gene calls are TRBV5-1 and TRBJ2-2, with D hard to call. Germline-derived CDR1 and CDR2 are SGHRS and YFSETQ. CDR3 length: 15 amino acids. V lost 0 bases, J lost 1 base, and 7 bases lay in between. The CDR3 DNA reads TGCGCCAGCAGCTTGGAGGCTATGAACACCGGGGAGCTGTTTTTT. Translation gives CASSLEAMNTGELFF.

The chain couples TRBV27 to TRBJ1-2; D perhaps matches TRBD1 (5 bases). CDR1 and CDR2 from the germline V gene are MNHEY and SMNVEV (reference sequence). V lost 5 bases to trimming and J lost 7 bases, with 14 bases between them. The CDR3 has 13 amino acids. The CDR3 region has the DNA TGTGCCAGCAGTCCCAGGGAGGCAGGTGGCTACACCTTC. Amino acid sequence: CASSPREAGGYTF.

The chain uses TRBV14 and TRBJ2-1; perhaps TRBD2 as D (6 bases). Germline lookup yields CDR1 SGHDN and CDR2 FVKESK. This CDR3 region has 15 residues. The V end was cut by 2 bases, the J end by 1 base, with 9 bases between. CDR3: CASSQRLVSYNEQFF. CDR3 coding DNA: TGTGCCAGCAGCCAAAGACTAGTTTCCTACAATGAGCAGTTCTTC.

The V call is TRBV19, the J call TRBJ2-3; D uncertain. V lost 4 bases to trimming and J lost 1 base, with 6 bases between them. The CDR3 sequence is 13 residues long. Germline CDR1 is LNHDA and CDR2 is SQIVND (reference sequence). CDR3 sequence: CASSSGRTDTQYF. CDR3 nucleotide sequence: TGTGCCAGTAGTAGCGGCCGCACAGATACGCAGTATTTT.

The chain couples TRBV6-2 or TRBV6-3 to TRBJ2-2, with D unclear. This CDR3 comprises 16 residues. V was clipped by 3 bases and J by 5 bases, with 16 bases between them. CDR1 MNHEY and CDR2 SVGEGT come from the germline V gene. CDR3 region: CASSYFRGQLTGELFF. The CDR3 bases are TGTGCCAGCAGTTATTTTCGTGGGCAGCTGACCGGGGAGCTGTTTTTT.